This T cell receptor beta chain is drawn from a study of T cells in women clearing cervical HPV infection. Study context: For cases, blood was sampled a median about 140 days after lesion detection, interquartile range roughly 90 to 230 days. Regarding the study as a whole: CIN3+ cases had significantly higher TCR repertoire richness than controls, but evenness did not differ. Cases carried less TRBV6-7 than controls: about 0.1% versus 0.15%.

The CDR3 has 15 amino acids. Trimming removed 6 bases from V and 3 bases from J, with 17 bases in between. Germline CDR1 and CDR2: SGHVS and FNYEAQ. Using immunoSEQ multiplex PCR, the repertoire was profiled, and TCRdb retains in-frame clones only, with some absent. This table lists about 36,000 clones. HPV was found by MY09/MY11 PCR and dot-blot genotyping. About this clone: The antigen remains unidentified. Read sequence stops 3 residues before the CDR3 end, and the germline J gene provides the missing end.

The sequence came from a woman aged 18 to 75 with a cervical HPV16 infection that either progressed to CIN3+ or cleared (not recorded which). The sample taken for sequencing was blood buffy coat. The chain recombines TRBV7-6 with TRBJ2-5; tentative D call: TRBD1 (6 bases). Incomplete CDR3 DNA: TGTGCCAGCAGACCGACCCATGCAGGGGAAGAGACC. Translation: CASRPTHAGEET. The whole CDR3 region reads CASRPTHAGEETQYF.